Detailed here is one T cell receptor beta chain. These data originate in a study of Ad26.COV2.S vaccination and SARS-CoV-2 variants. Assay used: immunoSEQ multiplex PCR; TCRdb lists only in-frame clones, some missing. Found here are 200,000 to 250,000 clones, around 89% of them singletons; the top ten hold about 10%. Treatment defined: some 19 received Ad26.COV2.S at low or high dose, single or two shots; a few received placebo; per-sample allocation not given. Material that was analyzed had been drawn on day 63 after the first vaccine or placebo injection. Source: peripheral blood, taken in a trial of Ad26.COV2.S vaccine versus placebo. The origin of this receptor is a person aged 18-60 years who received the Ad26.COV2.S COVID-19 vaccine or a placebo.

CDR3 in amino acids: CASSPTAGVNQPQHF. CDR3 DNA sequence: TGTGCCAGCAGCCCCACAGCAGGGGTTAATCAGCCCCAGCATTTT. The chain links TRBV9 to TRBJ1-5, with D possibly matching TRBD1 (6 bases). The CDR3 is made up of 15 amino acids. V was cut by 4 bases and J by 4 bases, with 15 bases left in between. Germline V gene lookup returns CDR1 SGDLS and CDR2 YYNGEE.